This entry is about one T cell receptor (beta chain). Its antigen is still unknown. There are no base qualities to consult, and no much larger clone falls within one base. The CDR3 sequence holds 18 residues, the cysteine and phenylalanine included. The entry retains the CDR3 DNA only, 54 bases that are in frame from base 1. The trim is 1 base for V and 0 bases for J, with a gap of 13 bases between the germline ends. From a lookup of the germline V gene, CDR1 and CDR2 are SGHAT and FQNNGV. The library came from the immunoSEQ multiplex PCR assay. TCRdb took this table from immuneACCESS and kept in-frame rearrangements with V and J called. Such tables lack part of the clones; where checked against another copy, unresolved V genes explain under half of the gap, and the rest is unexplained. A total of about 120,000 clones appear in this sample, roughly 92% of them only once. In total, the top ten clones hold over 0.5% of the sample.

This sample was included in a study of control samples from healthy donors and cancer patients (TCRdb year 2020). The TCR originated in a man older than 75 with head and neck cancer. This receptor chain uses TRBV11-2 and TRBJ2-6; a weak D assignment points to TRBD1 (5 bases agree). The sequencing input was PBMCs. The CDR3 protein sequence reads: CASSLVGSGFSGANVLTF. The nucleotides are TGTGCCAGCAGCTTAGTCGGTTCAGGGTTCTCTGGGGCCAACGTCCTGACTTTC.